This TCR beta chain was recovered during a study of control samples from healthy donors and cancer patients (TCRdb year 2020). A note on this clone: It lacks a known antigen. No much larger clone exists at a distance of one base, and base qualities are not known.

The library was generated by the immunoSEQ multiplex PCR assay. TCRdb retrieved this table from immuneACCESS and kept in-frame rearrangements only. Not all clones are present; in checked studies, unresolved V genes account for under half, and no reason is known for the remainder. For this sample there are tens of thousands of clones; roughly nine tenths appear just once. The top ten clonotypes cover 8.5% to 10% of the sample. The source material was PBMCs. This receptor was taken from a woman aged 45-60 years with colorectal cancer.

The CDR3 corresponds to CASSPAPNYGYTF. The sequence in DNA is TGTGCCAGCAGCCCGGCCCCTAACTATGGCTACACCTTC. The receptor chain draws on TRBV7-2 and TRBJ1-2, with the identity of the D gene unclear. CDR1 and CDR2 are read off the germline V gene as SGHTA and FQGNSA. From the cysteine through the phenylalanine, the CDR3 covers 13 amino acids. Of all the DNA, just the CDR3 is kept, 39 bases in frame from base 1. V drops 5 bases and J drops 0 bases, leaving 7 bases in between.